The 14 T cell receptor beta chains below all came from one sample that was sequenced in a study of response to subunit inactivated influenza vaccine (dated by TCRdb to between 2018 and 2020). The library was obtained by RT-PCR. For sequencing, an Illumina HiSeq 2500 was employed. The raw public data were reprocessed by TCRdb itself: fastp quality trimming at Q25, MiXCR clonotype calling, in-frame beta chains only. CDR3 protein duplicates are merged, each entry listing the most common genes and DNA. Present in this sample are about 700,000 distinct CDR3 sequences, approximately 15% of which were seen just once. The top ten hold 6% to 8% of the sample. Sequenced material: PBMCs from blood, taken 14 to 15 days before vaccination. Receptors were obtained from a man between 45 and 60 years old who received an inactivated influenza vaccine. Donor details come from another sample of the same person, matched by shared clones.

The CDR3 bases are TGTGCCAGCAGTCCGGGGGACAGGGGAACCTACGAGCAGTACTTC. Protein product: CASSPGDRGTYEQYF. V usage is TRBV28 and J usage is TRBJ2-7, with 10 bases identical to TRBD1. In germline, CDR1 is MDHEN, CDR2 SYDVKM. The V segment lost 5 bases and the J segment 2 bases; nucleotides outside the gene matches: 6. CDR3 length equals 15 residues.

This CDR3 reads CSVDPGEGLLYQETQYF. In nucleotides, the CDR3 is TGCAGCGTTGACCCAGGAGAGGGACTCCTGTACCAAGAGACCCAGTACTTC. The chain combines TRBV29-1 with TRBJ2-5, with a weak D call TRBD2 (6 bases). The CDR3 runs 17 residues. Germline V gene data show CDR1 as SQVTM and CDR2 as ANQGSEA. V dropped 3 bases and J dropped 0 bases, with 20 bases sitting between them.

This clonotype was counted ten times or more. The chain combines TRBV7-8 with TRBJ1-5, with D possibly matching TRBD1 (6 bases). Germline-derived CDR1 and CDR2 are SGHVS and FQNEAQ. CDR3 size: 15 residues. V was clipped by 8 bases and J by 5 bases, with 19 bases between them. As DNA, the CDR3 is TGTGCCAGCCGTCCGGATGGGGGCCTTTATCAGCCCCAGCATTTT. Translating it yields CASRPDGGLYQPQHF.

This clonotype was seen just once. The rearrangement links TRBV10-1 to TRBJ2-3, with no clear D. CDR3 size: 14 residues. The V end was cut by 6 bases, the J end by 2 bases, with 12 bases between. The germline gives CDR1 WNHNN, CDR2 SYGVQD (reference sequence). The CDR3 reads CASSGRASTDTQYF. For the CDR3, the DNA is TGCGCCAGCAGCGGACGGGCCTCCACAGATACGCAGTATTTT.

This clonotype was detected a few times. In nucleotides, the CDR3 is TGTGCCAGCAGCCAAGGAAACAGGGCCTACGAGCAGTACTTC. The encoded protein is CASSQGNRAYEQYF. This chain connects TRBV3-1 to TRBJ2-7; D may be TRBD1 (6 bases). The V end lost 1 base, the J end lost 2 bases, and 9 bases lay between the germline ends. CDR1 is LGHDT and CDR2 is YNNKEL in the germline V gene (reference sequence). The CDR3 extends over 14 amino acids.

The CDR3 DNA sequence: TGTGCCAGCAGCTGGACAGCCTCCTACGAGCAGTACTTC. This translates into CASSWTASYEQYF. This sequence joins TRBV3-1 and TRBJ2-7, with TRBD1 as a possible D gene (6 bases). The ends were cut back, 5 bases at V and 0 bases at J, with 8 bases in the middle. Germline V gene lookup returns CDR1 LGHDT and CDR2 YNNKEL (reference sequence). The CDR3 consists of 13 residues.

The chain combines TRBV24-1 with TRBJ1-1; D not certain. V was clipped by 4 bases and J by 1 base, with 3 bases between them. CDR1 is KGHDR, CDR2 SFDVKD, per germline. CDR3 length equals 12 residues. The CDR3 region has the DNA TGTGCCACCAGTGAAGCGAACACTGAAGCTTTCTTT. This sequence encodes CATSEANTEAFF.

The chain employs TRBV29-1 and TRBJ2-7; the match to TRBD1 covers 11 bases. The CDR3 is made up of 15 amino acids. Trimming cost V 4 bases and J 5 bases; bases outside gene matches: 10. The V gene's germline CDR1 is SQVTM and CDR2 ANQGSEA. The CDR3 here is CSVADRGRSLNEQYF. The CDR3 DNA reads TGCAGCGTTGCGGACAGGGGGCGTTCCTTGAACGAGCAGTACTTC.

The CDR3 nucleotides are TGCGCCAGCAGCTCCCACACGGCACAAGAGACCCAGTACTTC. This sequence encodes CASSSHTAQETQYF. The chain combines TRBV5-1 with TRBJ2-5; unclear D gene. Trimming removed 3 bases from V and 2 bases from J, with 11 bases in between. The CDR3 totals 14 residues. Germline CDR1 reads SGHRS; CDR2 reads YFSETQ.

This clonotype turned up a few times. The V call is TRBV9, the J call TRBJ2-3; possible D gene TRBD1, 5 bases. The V and J ends lost 6 bases and 0 bases respectively, with 26 bases between them. The CDR3 totals 19 residues. Germline V gene sequence: CDR1 SGDLS, CDR2 YYNGEE. CDR3 sequence: CASTADYRGSHSSTDTQYF. CDR3 DNA sequence: TGTGCCAGCACCGCGGATTATAGGGGTTCCCACTCTAGCACAGATACGCAGTATTTT.

This chain uses TRBV4-1 with TRBJ1-5; tentatively, D is TRBD1 (6 bases). CDR3 length equals 13 residues. V was trimmed by 3 bases and J by 7 bases, leaving 10 bases between them. CDR1 is MGHRA and CDR2 is YSYEKL in the germline V gene. As DNA, the CDR3 is TGCGCCAGCAGCCACCCAGGGGCCCAGCCCCAGCATTTT. Translation gives CASSHPGAQPQHF.

There are a few counts of this clonotype. The V call is TRBV3-1, the J call TRBJ1-2, with 9 nucleotides matching TRBD1. CDR1 and CDR2 (germline): LGHDT, YNNKEL (reference sequence). After removal of 4 bases from V and 3 bases from J, the junction contained 6 bases not matched to a gene. This CDR3 has 15 residues. CDR3 bases: TGTGCCAGCAGCCCTCGGGACAGGGCTCACTATGGCTACACCTTC. Protein: CASSPRDRAHYGYTF.

This clonotype has only a few counts. This sequence joins TRBV7-2 and TRBJ2-3; 8 nucleotides match TRBD2. The V and J ends lost 4 bases and 8 bases, in that order; junction bases with no gene match: 8. Germline V lookup: CDR1 SGHTA, CDR2 FQGNSA. The length of the CDR3 is 14 residues. The CDR3 loop is CASSSLADPPTQYF. The CDR3 nucleotides are TGTGCCAGCAGCTCACTAGCGGACCCCCCTACGCAGTATTTT.

This clonotype was observed a handful of times. This chain links TRBV7-2 with TRBJ1-1, with TRBD1 as a possible D gene (5 bases). The germline gives CDR1 SGHTA, CDR2 FQGNSA. This CDR3 contains 16 residues. The V and J ends lost 0 bases and 7 bases respectively, with 18 bases between them. CDR3: CASSLAPLGGGGEAFF. The CDR3 DNA reads TGTGCCAGCAGCTTAGCGCCCCTCGGGGGAGGAGGTGAAGCTTTCTTT.